Below, 3 T cell receptor beta chains from the same sample are listed, as sequenced in a study of T cells in Graves' hyperthyroidism and ophthalmopathy. Amplified regions were TCR beta CDR3 sequences from RNA transcripts. An initial round of RT-PCR targeting the TCR CDR3 relied on the HTBI primer set. TCRdb reprocessed the multiplex PCR reads via MiXCR and lists one record per CDR3 protein. The sample consists of over 400,000 distinct CDR3 sequences, about 14% of them appearing once. What was sequenced was blood. These receptor sequences come from a young man with Graves' ophthalmopathy.

This clonotype was seen at least ten times. This chain links TRBV12-3 or TRBV12-4 with TRBJ1-5, with D hard to call. CDR3 length: 15 amino acids. Trimming shortened V by 3 bases and J by 3 bases, and 12 bases separated the two germline ends. CDR3 DNA: TGTGCCAGCAGTTTTGGAAATGGAGTCAATCAGCCCCAGCATTTT. Its protein is CASSFGNGVNQPQHF.

In this sample, this clonotype turned up many times. This CDR3 is CASSQQQGVGYTF. The CDR3 coding sequence is TGTGCCAGCAGCCAGCAGCAGGGGGTCGGCTACACCTTC. V usage is TRBV2 and J usage is TRBJ1-2; TRBD1 matches 7 bases. The CDR3 totals 13 residues. Germline values: CDR1 SNHLY, CDR2 FYNNEI. The ends lost 6 bases at V and 8 bases at J; junction bases unmatched: 9.

This clonotype came up many times. The genes are TRBV7-8 and TRBJ2-7; no firm D call. The CDR3 loop spans 12 amino acids. Trimming cost V 5 bases and J 6 bases, with 11 bases left between them. CDR1 is SGHVS and CDR2 is FQNEAQ in the germline V gene. The CDR3 reads CASSPFGSEQYF. The CDR3 DNA reads as TGTGCCAGCAGCCCCTTTGGGTCCGAGCAGTACTTC.